This T cell receptor beta chain derives from a study of blood T cells in healthy people across ages. Then a second PCR, running roughly 7 to 11 cycles, was carried out with a sample-barcoded 5' primer and a J-beta primer mix. TCRdb ran MiXCR on the 5' RACE reads and lists one entry per CDR3 protein. This table holds some 860,000 distinct CDR3 sequences, 56% found once. The CDR3 consists of 12 residues. The germline V gene has CDR1 MNHEY and CDR2 SMNVEV (reference sequence). The germline V and J ends were trimmed by 10 bases and 4 bases, with 14 bases remaining between them. The receptor was derived from a middle-aged man in good health. The chain is built from TRBV27 and TRBJ2-7; possible D gene TRBD2, 6 bases. The sequenced sample was blood. CDR3 sequence reads: CATGSQIYEQYF. CDR3 in DNA: TGTGCCACCGGGAGCCAGATATACGAGCAGTACTTC.